The present T cell receptor beta chain was sequenced within a study of shared clonotypes between healthy human individuals (TCRdb year 2020). At the level of the whole study: The cohort comprised a couple of women and a few men aged 18 to 49 years. To estimate repertoire size and how much clonotype sharing occurs between individuals, the study deeply sequenced the blood TCR repertoires of a handful of healthy adults. Each donor's leukapheresis produced roughly between roughly 0.85 and 10 billion PBMCs. For each donor, three plates each were used for CD4 naive and CD4 memory, two plates were used for CD8 naive, and one plate was used for CD8 memory. To increase sequencing depth and limit assay-specific biases, TCR repertoire library preparation and sequencing were carried out by different laboratories using diverse techniques.

From the germline V gene, CDR1 is MDHEN and CDR2 is SYDVKM. V lost 7 bases and J lost 2 bases, and the count of bases not matched to a germline gene is 1. The CDR3, cysteine through phenylalanine, is 12 amino acids long. Only the CDR3 part of the read is kept: 36 bases, read in frame from the first base. What the authors observed across the whole study: Higher generation probabilities were observed for clonotypes shared by all four sorted-subset donors than for non-shared clonotypes. Rarefaction of sorted-subset datasets indicated incomplete sequencing despite the large sequencing depth. Naive subsets generally had larger estimated clonotype richness than memory subsets. Based on pairwise subsampling, the degree of clonotype sharing among donors was expected to be affected by sequencing depth. The genetic and exposure-history diversity represented was limited by the small number of donors. Sharing across a handful of donors was observed for 4.5% to 6.5% of naive CD4, under 4% of naive CD8, about 2.3% of memory CD4, and about 0.38% of memory CD8 clonotypes. Only blood was sampled, and tissue TCR repertoires likely differ from those in blood.

On this clone: There is no known antigen for this receptor. The record has no base qualities; no much larger clone is one base away. Additional DNA sequences in this sample encode the identical CDR3.

Using the deep immunoSEQ assay, multiplex PCR amplified TCR CDR3 regions from genomic DNA. Extracted genomic DNA from each cell subset was spread evenly across all wells of several immunoSEQ 96-well plates, with each plate serving as a replicate. For sorted subsets, roughly 190 ng of genomic DNA, equivalent to 25,000 to 35,000 T cell genomes, went into each replicate PCR. Purified libraries were quantified with a Qubit 3.0 fluorometer, sized on a Bioanalyzer 2100, and re-quantified with the KAPA Library Quantification kit. Every immunoSEQ 96-well plate was sequenced on a dedicated single-read 150-cycle Illumina NextSeq 550 flow cell. The paper's data handling went like this. Because the immunoSEQ output held only junctional sequences and lacked quality scores, the filtering could not match the filtering applied to full-length reads. To assign V/J genes and CDR3, sequences were annotated against IMGT germline references using PyIR, a Python wrapper for IgBLAST v1.9. Reads were filtered out if the reads had weak V/J assignments (E-value above 1e-6), no CDR3, stop codons, out-of-frame junctions, or ambiguous translated residues. A V3J clonotype was defined by an identical inferred V gene, J gene, and CDR3 amino acid sequence. Percentage overlap between repertoires was computed as shared unique clonotypes divided by the size of the smaller repertoire. RTK rarefaction, the Chao1 estimator, and Recon v2.1 estimates of unobserved clonotypes were used to assess repertoire richness. For all TCRbeta clonotypes obtained by the gDNA method from four donors, generation probabilities were computed with OLGA. TCRdb took over this immuneACCESS table, retaining in-frame rearrangements with V and J assigned. Such tables are incomplete; in checked studies, under half of the missing clones stem from an unresolved V gene, and the remainder is unexplained. D and trimming were read from the DNA, whereas the V and J calls and clone size are those reported in that table. This sample holds about 2.1 million clones; around 95% were observed only once. Of the sample, more than 1.5% falls within the top ten clones.

CD8 naive samples were CD45RO-negative cells positively selected for CCR7, giving a CD45RA+CCR7+ population that excluded TemRA cells. Donors were healthy HIV-negative adults with no recently reported acute infections or vaccinations. Only Caucasian adults living in Nashville, Tennessee, USA were represented among the donors. After blood collection by leukapheresis, PBMCs were isolated using Ficoll-Histopaque density gradient centrifugation and then cryopreserved in the vapor phase of liquid nitrogen. Analytical flow cytometry was used to check the purity and quantity of each magnetically sorted T cell population. Genomic DNA was isolated from each sorted fraction and quantified by UV absorbance on a Nanodrop 2000c.

The rearrangement joined TRBV28 to TRBJ2-7; 8 nucleotides in the junction match TRBD2. The sample was naive CD8+ T cells from PBMCs. The cell subset or site label for this specimen denotes: CD45RA+CCR7+. The receptor was isolated from a man aged 18 to 30 in good health. Some clones in this sample may be carry-over from other donors' samples. The nucleotide sequence is given as TGTGCCAGCAACGGGGGGGCCTACGAGCAGTACTTC. It translates to CASNGGAYEQYF.